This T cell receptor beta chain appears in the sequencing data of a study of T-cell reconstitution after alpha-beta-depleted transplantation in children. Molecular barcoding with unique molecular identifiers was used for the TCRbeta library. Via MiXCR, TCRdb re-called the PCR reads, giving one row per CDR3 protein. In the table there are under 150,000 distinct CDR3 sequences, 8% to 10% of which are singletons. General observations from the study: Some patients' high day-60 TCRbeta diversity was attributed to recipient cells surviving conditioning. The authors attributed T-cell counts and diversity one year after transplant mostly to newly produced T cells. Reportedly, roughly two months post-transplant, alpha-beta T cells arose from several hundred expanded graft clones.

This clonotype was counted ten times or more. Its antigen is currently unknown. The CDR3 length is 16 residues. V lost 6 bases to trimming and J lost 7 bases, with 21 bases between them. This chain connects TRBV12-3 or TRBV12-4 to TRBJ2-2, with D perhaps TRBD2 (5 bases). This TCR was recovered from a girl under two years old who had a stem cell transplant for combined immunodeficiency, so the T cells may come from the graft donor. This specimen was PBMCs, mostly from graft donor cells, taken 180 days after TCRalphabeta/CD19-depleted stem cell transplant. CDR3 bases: TGTGCCAGCAGCCCTTACGGGGTACGGGCCGGCGGGGAGCTGTTTTTT. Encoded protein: CASSPYGVRAGGELFF.